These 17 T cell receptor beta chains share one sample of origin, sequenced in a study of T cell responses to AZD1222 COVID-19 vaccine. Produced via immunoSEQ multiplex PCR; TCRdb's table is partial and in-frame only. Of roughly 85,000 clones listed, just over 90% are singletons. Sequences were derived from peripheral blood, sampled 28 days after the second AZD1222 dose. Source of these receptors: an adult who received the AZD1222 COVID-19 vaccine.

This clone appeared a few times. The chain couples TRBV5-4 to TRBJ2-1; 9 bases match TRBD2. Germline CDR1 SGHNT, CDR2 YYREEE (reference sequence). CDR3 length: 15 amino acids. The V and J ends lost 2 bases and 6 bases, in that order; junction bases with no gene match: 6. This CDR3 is CASSFLGGGANEQFF. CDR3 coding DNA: TGTGCCAGCAGCTTTCTGGGCGGGGGGGCCAATGAGCAGTTCTTC.

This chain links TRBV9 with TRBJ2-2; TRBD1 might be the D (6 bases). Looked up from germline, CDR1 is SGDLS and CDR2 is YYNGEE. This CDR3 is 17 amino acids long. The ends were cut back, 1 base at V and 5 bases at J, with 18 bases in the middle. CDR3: CASSVSGHSAFTGELFF. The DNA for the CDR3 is TGTGCCAGCAGCGTATCGGGACACTCCGCCTTTACCGGGGAGCTGTTTTTT.

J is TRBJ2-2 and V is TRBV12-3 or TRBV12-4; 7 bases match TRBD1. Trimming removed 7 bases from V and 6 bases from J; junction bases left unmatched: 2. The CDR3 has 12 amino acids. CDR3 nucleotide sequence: TGTGCCAGCACGCAGGGGGCCGGGGAGCTGTTTTTT. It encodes CASTQGAGELFF.

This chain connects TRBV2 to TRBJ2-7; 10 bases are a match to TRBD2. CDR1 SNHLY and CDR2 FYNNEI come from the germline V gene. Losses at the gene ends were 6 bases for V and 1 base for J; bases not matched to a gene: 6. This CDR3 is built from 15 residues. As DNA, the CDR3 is TGTGCCAGCAGGGGTACTAGCGGGGTGTCCTACGAGCAGTACTTC. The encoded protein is CASRGTSGVSYEQYF.

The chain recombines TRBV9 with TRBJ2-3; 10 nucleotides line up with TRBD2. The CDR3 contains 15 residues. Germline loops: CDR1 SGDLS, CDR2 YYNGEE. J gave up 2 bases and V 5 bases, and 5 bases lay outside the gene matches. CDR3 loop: CASSGAGGPTDTQYF. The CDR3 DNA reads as TGTGCCAGCAGTGGAGCGGGGGGGCCCACAGATACGCAGTATTTT.

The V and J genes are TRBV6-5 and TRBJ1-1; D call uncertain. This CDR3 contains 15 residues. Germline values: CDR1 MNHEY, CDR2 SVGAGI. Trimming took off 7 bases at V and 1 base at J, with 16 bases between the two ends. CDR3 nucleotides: TGTGCCAGCAATCTCCGTCCGCGAACGAACACTGAAGCTTTCTTT. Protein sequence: CASNLRPRTNTEAFF.

The CDR3 nucleotides read TGTGCCAGCAGCCGACATCCAGGTACTAGCACAGATACGCAGTATTTT. Translated, it gives CASSRHPGTSTDTQYF. The J gene is TRBJ2-3, the V gene TRBV27; D uncertain. CDR1 is MNHEY and CDR2 is SMNVEV in the germline V gene (reference sequence). Trimming took 6 bases from V and 0 from J, leaving 16 bases between them. This CDR3 region has 16 residues.

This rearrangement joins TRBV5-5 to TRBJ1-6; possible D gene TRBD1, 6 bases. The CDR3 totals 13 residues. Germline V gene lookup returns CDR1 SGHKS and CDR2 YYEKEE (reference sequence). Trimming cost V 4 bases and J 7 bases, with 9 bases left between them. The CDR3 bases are TGTGCCAGCAGCCAGGGGTGGAATTCACCCCTCCACTTT. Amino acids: CASSQGWNSPLHF.

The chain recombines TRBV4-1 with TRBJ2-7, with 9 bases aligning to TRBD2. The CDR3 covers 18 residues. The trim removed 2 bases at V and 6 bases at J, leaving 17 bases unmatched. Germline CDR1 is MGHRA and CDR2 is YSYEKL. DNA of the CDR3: TGCGCCAGCAGCCAAAGGTCTTTTGGCGGGAGGGTTCTTAGCGAGCAGTACTTC. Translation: CASSQRSFGGRVLSEQYF.

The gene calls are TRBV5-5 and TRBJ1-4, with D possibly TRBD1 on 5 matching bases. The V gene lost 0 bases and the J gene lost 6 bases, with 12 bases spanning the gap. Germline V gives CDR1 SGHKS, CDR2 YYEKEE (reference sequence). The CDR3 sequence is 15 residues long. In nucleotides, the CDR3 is TGTGCCAGCAGCTTGGGGGGGTTGGTAGATGAAAAACTGTTTTTT. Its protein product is CASSLGGLVDEKLFF.

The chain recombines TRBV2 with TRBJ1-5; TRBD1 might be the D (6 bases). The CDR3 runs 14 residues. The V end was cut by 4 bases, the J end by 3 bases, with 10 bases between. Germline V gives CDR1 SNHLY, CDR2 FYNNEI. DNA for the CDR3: TGTGCCAGCAGTGTCGGGGGGCTCAATCAGCCCCAGCATTTT. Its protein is CASSVGGLNQPQHF.

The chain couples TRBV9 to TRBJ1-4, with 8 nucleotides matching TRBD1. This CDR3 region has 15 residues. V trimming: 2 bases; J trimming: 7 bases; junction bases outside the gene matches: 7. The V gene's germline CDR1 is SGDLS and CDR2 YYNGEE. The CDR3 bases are TGTGCCAGCAGCGTTTCAGGGGGCGGAGGTGAAAAACTGTTTTTT. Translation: CASSVSGGGGEKLFF.

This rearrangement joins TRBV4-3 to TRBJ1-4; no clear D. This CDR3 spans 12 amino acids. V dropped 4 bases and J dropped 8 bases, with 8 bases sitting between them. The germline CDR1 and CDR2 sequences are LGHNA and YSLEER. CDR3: CASSRGNEKLFF. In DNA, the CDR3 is TGCGCCAGCAGCCGAGGGAACGAAAAACTGTTTTTT.

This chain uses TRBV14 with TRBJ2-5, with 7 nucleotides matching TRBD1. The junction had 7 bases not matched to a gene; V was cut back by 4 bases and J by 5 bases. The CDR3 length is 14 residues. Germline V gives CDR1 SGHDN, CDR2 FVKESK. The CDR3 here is CASSLDRRWETQYF. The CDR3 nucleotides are TGTGCCAGCAGCCTGGACAGGCGATGGGAGACCCAGTACTTC.

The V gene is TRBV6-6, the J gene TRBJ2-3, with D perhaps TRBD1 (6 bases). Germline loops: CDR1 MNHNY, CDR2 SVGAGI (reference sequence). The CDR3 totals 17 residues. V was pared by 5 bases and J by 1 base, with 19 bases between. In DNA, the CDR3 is TGTGCCAGCAGTCCAATAGCAGGGGCGGAGGGCACAGATACGCAGTATTTT. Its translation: CASSPIAGAEGTDTQYF.

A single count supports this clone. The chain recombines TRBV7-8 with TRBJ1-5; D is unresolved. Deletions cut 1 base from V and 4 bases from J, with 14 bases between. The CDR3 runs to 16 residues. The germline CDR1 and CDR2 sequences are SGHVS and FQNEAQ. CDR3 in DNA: TGTGCCAGCAGCTTAGGGGTTGGCCAGCCTAATCAGCCCCAGCATTTT. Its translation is CASSLGVGQPNQPQHF.

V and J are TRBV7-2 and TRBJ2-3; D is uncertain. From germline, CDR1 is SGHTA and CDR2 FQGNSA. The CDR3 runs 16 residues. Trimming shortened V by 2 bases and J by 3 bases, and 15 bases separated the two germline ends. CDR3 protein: CASSLPGRGPTDTQYF. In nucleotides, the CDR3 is TGTGCCAGCAGCTTACCGGGCCGAGGTCCGACAGATACGCAGTATTTT.